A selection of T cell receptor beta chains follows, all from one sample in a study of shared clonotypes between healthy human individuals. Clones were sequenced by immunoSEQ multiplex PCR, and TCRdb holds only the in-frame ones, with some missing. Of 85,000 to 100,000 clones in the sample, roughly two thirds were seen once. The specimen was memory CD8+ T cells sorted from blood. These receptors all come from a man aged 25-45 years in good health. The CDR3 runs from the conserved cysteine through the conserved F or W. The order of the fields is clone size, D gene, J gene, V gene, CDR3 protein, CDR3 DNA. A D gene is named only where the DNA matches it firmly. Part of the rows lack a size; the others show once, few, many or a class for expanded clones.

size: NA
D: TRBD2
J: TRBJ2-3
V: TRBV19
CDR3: CATSGRNTDTQYF
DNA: TGTGCCACCTCCGGGAGGAACACAGATACGCAGTATTTT

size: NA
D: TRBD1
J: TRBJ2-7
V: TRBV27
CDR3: CASSPAPTGAGDEQYF
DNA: TGTGCCAGCAGTCCAGCCCCGACAGGGGCCGGCGACGAGCAGTACTTC

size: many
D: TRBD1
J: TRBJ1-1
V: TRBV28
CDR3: CASSPVGRGRLDTEAFF
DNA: TGTGCCAGCAGCCCAGTCGGGAGGGGGCGTTTGGACACTGAAGCTTTCTTT

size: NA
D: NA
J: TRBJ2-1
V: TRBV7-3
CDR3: CASSPIVSYNEQFF
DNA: TGTGCCAGCAGCCCAATTGTTTCCTACAATGAGCAGTTCTTC

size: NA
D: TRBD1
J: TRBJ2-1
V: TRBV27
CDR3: CASSFFYYPGQGKYNEQFF
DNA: TGTGCCAGCAGTTTTTTCTACTACCCCGGACAGGGCAAATACAATGAGCAGTTCTTC

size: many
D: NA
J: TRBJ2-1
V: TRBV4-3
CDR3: CASSQDLGAPSNEQFF
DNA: TGCGCCAGCAGCCAAGATTTGGGCGCCCCTAGTAATGAGCAGTTCTTC

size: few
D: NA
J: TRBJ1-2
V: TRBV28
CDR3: CASTGGRDYGYTF
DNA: TGTGCCAGCACCGGGGGACGGGACTATGGCTACACCTTC

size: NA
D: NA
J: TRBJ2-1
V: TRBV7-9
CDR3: CASKGGPSSYNEQFF
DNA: TGTGCCAGCAAGGGCGGGCCGAGCTCCTACAATGAGCAGTTCTTC

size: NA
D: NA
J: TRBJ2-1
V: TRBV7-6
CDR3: CASSTRTTVEDEQFF
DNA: TGTGCCAGCAGCACCCGGACTACGGTTGAGGATGAGCAGTTCTTC

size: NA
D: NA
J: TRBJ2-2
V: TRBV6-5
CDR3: CASSYSARANTGELFF
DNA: TGTGCCAGCAGTTACTCGGCCAGGGCGAACACCGGGGAGCTGTTTTTT

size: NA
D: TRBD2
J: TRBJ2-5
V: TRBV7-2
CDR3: CASSYQRGQETQYF
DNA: TGTGCCAGCAGCTATCAGCGGGGACAAGAGACCCAGTACTTC

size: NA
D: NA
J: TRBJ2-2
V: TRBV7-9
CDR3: CASSTSARRGPLNTGELFF
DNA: TGTGCCAGCAGCACTAGCGCCCGCCGGGGGCCGCTGAACACCGGGGAGCTGTTTTTT

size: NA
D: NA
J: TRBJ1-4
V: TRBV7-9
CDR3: CASSWTNEKLFF
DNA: TGTGCCAGCAGCTGGACTAATGAAAAACTGTTTTTT

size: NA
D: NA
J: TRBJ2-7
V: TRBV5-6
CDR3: CASSWDYEQYF
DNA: TGTGCCAGCAGCTGGGACTACGAGCAGTACTTC

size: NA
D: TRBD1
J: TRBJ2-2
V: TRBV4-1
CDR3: CASSLLEGADTGELFF
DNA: TGCGCCAGCAGCCTCCTCGAGGGGGCAGACACCGGGGAGCTGTTTTTT

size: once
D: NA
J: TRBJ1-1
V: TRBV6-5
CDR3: CASRAQGGGTEAFF
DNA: TGTGCCAGCAGGGCTCAGGGAGGTGGGACTGAAGCTTTCTTT

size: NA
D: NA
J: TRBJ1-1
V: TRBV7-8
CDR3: CASSLISGGAWLAFF
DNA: TGTGCCAGCAGCTTGATTTCGGGGGGCGCGTGGCTCGCTTTCTTT

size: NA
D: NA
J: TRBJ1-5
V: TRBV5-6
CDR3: CASRYPGLTKGGNQPQHF
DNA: TGTGCCAGCCGATACCCCGGACTTACCAAAGGTGGCAATCAGCCCCAGCATTTT

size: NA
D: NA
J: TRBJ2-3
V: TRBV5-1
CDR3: CASSPRGETTDTQYF
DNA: TGCGCCAGCTCCCCGAGGGGGGAGACCACAGATACGCAGTATTTT

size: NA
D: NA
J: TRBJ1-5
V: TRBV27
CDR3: CASSLSIRQPQHF
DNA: TGTGCCAGCAGTTTATCTATTCGCCAGCCCCAGCATTTT

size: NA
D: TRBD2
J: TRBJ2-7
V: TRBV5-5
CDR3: CASSNPSGGTYEQYF
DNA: TGTGCCAGCAGCAACCCTAGCGGGGGAACCTACGAGCAGTACTTC

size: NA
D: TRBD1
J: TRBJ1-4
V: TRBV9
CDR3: CASSVAPLGQGNEKLFF
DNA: TGTGCCAGCAGCGTAGCCCCTCTGGGACAGGGGAATGAAAAACTGTTTTTT

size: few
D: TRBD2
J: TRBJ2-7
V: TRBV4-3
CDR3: CASSQDVTSGIEQYF
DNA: TGCGCCAGCAGCCAAGATGTTACTAGCGGGATCGAGCAGTACTTC

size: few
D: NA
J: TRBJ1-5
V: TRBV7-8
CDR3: CASSSSRGAGYSNQPQHF
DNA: TGTGCCAGCAGCTCCTCTCGGGGGGCAGGGTATAGCAATCAGCCCCAGCATTTT

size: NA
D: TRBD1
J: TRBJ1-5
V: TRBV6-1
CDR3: CASSESRGQGHSNQPQHF
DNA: TGTGCCAGCAGTGAATCGCGGGGACAGGGTCATAGCAATCAGCCCCAGCATTTT

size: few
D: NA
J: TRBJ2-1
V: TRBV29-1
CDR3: CSPGQGAEQFF
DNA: TGCAGCCCTGGGCAAGGGGCCGAGCAGTTCTTC

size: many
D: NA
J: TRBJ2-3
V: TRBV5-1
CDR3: CASSYTDPTDTQYF
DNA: TGCGCCAGCAGCTATACCGACCCCACAGATACGCAGTATTTT

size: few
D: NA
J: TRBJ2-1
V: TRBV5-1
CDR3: CASSLRFRDDNNEQFF
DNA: TGCGCCAGCAGCTTGCGATTCCGGGACGATAATAATGAGCAGTTCTTC

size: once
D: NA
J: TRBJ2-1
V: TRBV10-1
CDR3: CASSEGFEGHEQFF
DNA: TGCGCCAGCAGTGAGGGTTTTGAGGGCCATGAGCAGTTCTTC

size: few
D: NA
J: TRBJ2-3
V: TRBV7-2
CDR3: CASSRRGGPDTQYF
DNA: TGTGCCAGCAGCCGCCGGGGAGGCCCGGATACGCAGTATTTT

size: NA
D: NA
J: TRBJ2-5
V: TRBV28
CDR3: CASRNPGVRETQYF
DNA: TGTGCCAGCAGAAACCCGGGGGTGCGGGAGACCCAGTACTTC

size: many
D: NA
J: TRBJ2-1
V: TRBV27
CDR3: CASSQFAGLNNEQFF
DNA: TGTGCCAGCAGTCAGTTCGCGGGACTCAACAATGAGCAGTTCTTC

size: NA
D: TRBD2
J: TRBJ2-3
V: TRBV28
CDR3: CASEASGGFTSTDTQYF
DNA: TGTGCCAGCGAGGCCAGCGGGGGATTCACTAGCACAGATACGCAGTATTTT

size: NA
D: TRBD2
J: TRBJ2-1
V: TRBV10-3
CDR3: CAISKEPAGGYEQFF
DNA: TGTGCCATCAGTAAAGAACCAGCGGGAGGGTATGAGCAGTTCTTC

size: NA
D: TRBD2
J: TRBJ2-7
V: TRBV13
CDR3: CASSAFMGGHEQYF
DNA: TGTGCCAGCAGCGCTTTCATGGGAGGGCACGAGCAGTACTTC

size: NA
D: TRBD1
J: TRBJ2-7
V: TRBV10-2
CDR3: CASSGDSPYEQYF
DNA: TGCGCCAGCAGTGGGGACAGCCCCTACGAGCAGTACTTC

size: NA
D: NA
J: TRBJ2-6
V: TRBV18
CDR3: CASSLTTSGANVLTF
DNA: TGTGCCAGCTCACTTACGACATCTGGGGCCAACGTCCTGACTTTC

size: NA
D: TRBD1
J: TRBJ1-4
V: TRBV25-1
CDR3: CASSYRGPHGEKLFF
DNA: TGTGCCAGCAGTTACAGGGGTCCGCATGGTGAAAAACTGTTTTTT

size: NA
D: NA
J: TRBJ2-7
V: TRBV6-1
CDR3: CASRFHERNFYEQYF
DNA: TGTGCCAGCAGGTTTCATGAACGAAACTTCTACGAGCAGTACTTC

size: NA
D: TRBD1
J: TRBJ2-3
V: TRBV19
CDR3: CASSIGQGAGDTQYF
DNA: TGTGCCAGTAGTATCGGTCAGGGGGCCGGAGATACGCAGTATTTT

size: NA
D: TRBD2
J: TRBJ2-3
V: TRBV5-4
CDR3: CASSPGGVSDTQYF
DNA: TGTGCCAGCAGCCCGGGGGGGGTCTCAGATACGCAGTATTTT

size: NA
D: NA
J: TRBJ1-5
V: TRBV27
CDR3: CASSPLRYSNQPQHF
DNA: TGTGCCAGCAGTCCTCTCCGATATAGCAATCAGCCCCAGCATTTT

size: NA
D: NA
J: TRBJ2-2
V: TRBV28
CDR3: CASSRILDTGELFF
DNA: TGTGCCAGCAGTCGCATTCTCGACACCGGGGAGCTGTTTTTT

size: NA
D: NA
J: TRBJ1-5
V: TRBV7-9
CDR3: CASSSSAGSQPQHF
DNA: TGTGCCAGCAGCTCGTCGGCAGGGAGCCAGCCCCAGCATTTT

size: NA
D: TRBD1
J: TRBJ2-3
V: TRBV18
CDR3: CASSPSDRGTDTQYF
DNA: TGTGCCAGCTCACCTTCCGACAGGGGAACAGATACGCAGTATTTT